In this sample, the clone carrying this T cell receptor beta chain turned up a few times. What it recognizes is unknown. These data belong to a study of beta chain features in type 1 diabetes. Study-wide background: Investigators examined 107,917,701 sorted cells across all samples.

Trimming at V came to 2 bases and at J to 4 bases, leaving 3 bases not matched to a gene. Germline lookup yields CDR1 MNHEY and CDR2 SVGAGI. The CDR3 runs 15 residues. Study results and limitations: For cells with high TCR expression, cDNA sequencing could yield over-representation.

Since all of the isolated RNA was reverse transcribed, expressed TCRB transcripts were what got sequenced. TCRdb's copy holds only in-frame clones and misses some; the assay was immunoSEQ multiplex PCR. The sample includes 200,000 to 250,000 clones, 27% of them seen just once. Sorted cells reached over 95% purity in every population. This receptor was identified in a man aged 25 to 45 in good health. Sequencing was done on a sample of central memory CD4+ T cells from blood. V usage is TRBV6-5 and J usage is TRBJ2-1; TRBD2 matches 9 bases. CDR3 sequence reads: CASSYPSGNYNEQFF. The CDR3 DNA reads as TGTGCCAGCAGTTACCCTAGCGGGAATTACAATGAGCAGTTCTTC.